The 17 T cell receptor beta chains below were found in one sample sequenced in a study of T-cell memory formation after mild COVID-19. TCRdb reanalysed the 5' RACE reads using MiXCR and keeps one entry per CDR3 protein. The repertoire has about 430,000 distinct CDR3 sequences, 20% to 25% of them found once; the top ten carry roughly 8.7%. Source material: PBMCs or a T cell subset sorted from them (not recorded which). Source of these receptors: an adult woman who had mild COVID-19 (a few samples of this study predate the infection). Cell type and time point are not known.

The V gene is TRBV6-5, the J gene TRBJ2-7, with a possible D match to TRBD1 (5 bases). The V gene's germline CDR1 is MNHEY and CDR2 SVGAGI. Trimming shortened V by 2 bases and J by 0 bases, and 8 bases separated the two germline ends. The CDR3 is made up of 14 amino acids. The CDR3, as DNA: TGTGCCAGCAGTTACGGCAGGGACTCCTACGAGCAGTACTTC. This encodes CASSYGRDSYEQYF.

The genes are TRBV29-1 and TRBJ2-2; unclear D gene. Germline lookup yields CDR1 SQVTM and CDR2 ANQGSEA. Trimming removed 4 bases from V and 8 bases from J, with 17 bases in between. The CDR3 loop spans 14 amino acids. This CDR3 reads CSVAAEAYRGELFF. The DNA for the CDR3 is TGCAGCGTTGCGGCAGAGGCTTACCGTGGGGAGCTGTTTTTT.

J is TRBJ2-7 and V is TRBV10-3; 7 bases are a match to TRBD2. The CDR3 runs to 14 residues. The V segment lost 10 bases and the J segment 2 bases; nucleotides outside the gene matches: 11. The germline V gene has CDR1 ENHRY and CDR2 SYGVKD. CDR3 sequence (DNA): TGTGCCACTACGGGGCTAGCGGCCCCCTACGAGCAGTACTTC. It codes for CATTGLAAPYEQYF.

The chain couples TRBV5-1 to TRBJ1-3; no clear D. Germline assignment: CDR1 SGHRS and CDR2 YFSETQ. V was cut by 5 bases and J by 3 bases, with 9 bases left in between. The CDR3 consists of 13 residues. The CDR3 sequence: CASSVSVGNTIYF. The CDR3 nucleotides read TGCGCCAGCAGTGTATCCGTTGGAAACACCATATATTTT.

This clonotype appeared a few times. This sequence joins TRBV10-2 and TRBJ2-7, with D possibly matching TRBD2 (6 bases). V lost 3 bases to trimming and J lost 4 bases, with 16 bases between them. The CDR3 contains 15 residues. CDR1 and CDR2 (germline): WSHSY, SAAADI. The CDR3 DNA follows: TGCGCCAGCAGTGATAATGTCGGGAGAGGGTACGAGCAGTACTTC. Its protein is CASSDNVGRGYEQYF.

This clonotype was observed a few times. This CDR3 is CASSREVNTEAFF. As DNA, the CDR3 is TGTGCCAGCAGCCGAGAGGTGAACACTGAAGCTTTCTTT. The chain joins TRBV7-2 to TRBJ1-1; D call uncertain. V was pared by 5 bases and J by 0 bases, with 7 bases between. This CDR3 is built from 13 residues. Germline assignment: CDR1 SGHTA and CDR2 FQGNSA.

Only a few counts were recorded for this clonotype. The chain links TRBV23-1 to TRBJ1-6, with 10 bases lining up with TRBD1. TRBV23-1 is an ORF; its function is uncertain. Losses at the gene ends were 1 base for V and 11 bases for J; bases not matched to a gene: 8. The length of the CDR3 is 16 residues. This CDR3 is CASSQWGTGAVAPLHF. The CDR3 coding sequence is TGCGCCAGCAGTCAATGGGGGACAGGGGCTGTAGCACCCCTCCACTTT.

The chain couples TRBV18 to TRBJ1-4; D uncertain. The CDR3 has 13 residues. V was shortened by 3 bases and J by 5 bases, with 7 bases between the two germline ends. Germline CDR1 reads KGHSH; CDR2 reads LQKENI. CDR3 sequence: CASSPGRNEKLFF. CDR3 coding DNA: TGTGCCAGCTCACCGGGCCGAAATGAAAAACTGTTTTTT.

The gene calls are TRBV7-9 and TRBJ2-3; weak D call: TRBD1 (5 bases). CDR1 SEHNR and CDR2 FQNEAQ come from the germline V gene (reference sequence). The CDR3 has 16 amino acids. The germline V and J ends were trimmed by 6 bases and 1 base, with 17 bases remaining between them. CDR3 residues: CASRRFDRFRTDTQYF. CDR3 nucleotide sequence: TGTGCCAGCAGGCGGTTCGACAGATTCCGCACAGATACGCAGTATTTT.

J is TRBJ1-1 and V is TRBV14, with TRBD1 as a possible D gene (5 bases). Germline V lookup: CDR1 SGHDN, CDR2 FVKESK. CDR3 length: 12 amino acids. V was cut by 0 bases and J by 11 bases, with 10 bases left in between. CDR3 protein: CASSQDSRGAFF. For the CDR3, the DNA is TGTGCCAGCAGCCAAGATAGTCGGGGGGCTTTCTTT.

J is TRBJ2-6 and V is TRBV20-1; D gene unclear. CDR1 and CDR2 (germline): DFQATT, SNEGSKA (reference sequence). Trimming took off 6 bases at V and 2 bases at J, with 8 bases between the two ends. The CDR3 sequence is 13 residues long. The CDR3 coding sequence is TGCAGTGCCCTCTTGGCTGGGGCCAACGTCCTGACTTTC. This codes for CSALLAGANVLTF.

This chain links TRBV3-1 with TRBJ1-1; weak D call: TRBD1 (5 bases). Trimming shortened V by 0 bases and J by 3 bases, and 8 bases separated the two germline ends. CDR1 and CDR2 (germline): LGHDT, YNNKEL (reference sequence). The CDR3 runs to 14 residues. The CDR3 here is CASSQDGAYTEAFF. Here the CDR3 DNA reads TGTGCCAGCAGCCAAGACGGGGCTTACACTGAAGCTTTCTTT.

J is TRBJ2-7 and V is TRBV20-1, with unresolved D. There are 13 residues in the CDR3. Germline loops: CDR1 DFQATT, CDR2 SNEGSKA (reference sequence). The V and J ends lost 0 bases and 3 bases respectively, with 9 bases between them. This CDR3 reads CSARDPQIYEQYF. CDR3 DNA: TGCAGTGCTAGAGACCCCCAGATCTACGAGCAGTACTTC.

This sequence joins TRBV18 and TRBJ2-5, with D unresolved. The ends were cut back, 2 bases at V and 4 bases at J, with 5 bases in the middle. The CDR3 spans 12 residues. CDR1 is KGHSH and CDR2 is LQKENI in the germline V gene. Here the CDR3 reads CASSPELETQYF. The CDR3 DNA sequence: TGTGCCAGCTCACCAGAGTTAGAGACCCAGTACTTC.

The sample holds a few counts of this clonotype. This rearrangement joins TRBV7-9 to TRBJ2-1, with TRBD2 matching over 7 bases. CDR3 length: 14 amino acids. CDR1 is SEHNR and CDR2 is FQNEAQ in the germline V gene (reference sequence). Losses at the gene ends were 8 bases for V and 0 bases for J; bases not matched to a gene: 4. The CDR3 spells CASRASGSYNEQFF. The CDR3 region has the DNA TGTGCCAGCCGGGCTAGCGGCTCCTACAATGAGCAGTTCTTC.

The chain employs TRBV20-1 and TRBJ1-2; 9 bases fit TRBD1. Germline CDR1 reads DFQATT; CDR2 reads SNEGSKA (reference sequence). This CDR3 is built from 14 residues. The ends lost 6 bases at V and 3 bases at J; junction bases unmatched: 8. The CDR3 spells CSAAGQGVYYGYTF. CDR3 bases: TGCAGTGCCGCGGGACAGGGTGTATACTATGGCTACACCTTC.

The table lists this clonotype with a few counts. The chain uses TRBV12-3 or TRBV12-4 and TRBJ2-3, with D possibly being TRBD1 (6 bases). V was shortened by 3 bases and J by 3 bases, with 13 bases between the two germline ends. The CDR3 totals 15 residues. The CDR3 sequence: CASSFLGARTDTQYF. DNA of the CDR3: TGTGCCAGCAGTTTCCTGGGGGCCAGGACAGATACGCAGTATTTT.